This T cell receptor (beta chain) was captured in a study of shared T cell receptors in the human thymus. This clone came up once. The repertoire was sequenced with immunoSEQ multiplex PCR; TCRdb's copy has only in-frame clones and lacks some. The sample records roughly 710,000 clones, approximately 83% being singletons. V was cut by 7 bases and J by 4 bases, with 10 bases left in between. Germline lookup yields CDR1 SEHNR and CDR2 FQNEAQ (reference sequence). This CDR3 spans 12 amino acids. This sample also belongs to another study, concerning human thymus T cells. That source reports: The thymus tissue came from resections taken during corrective heart surgery. What appeared biased in thymic and blood repertoires was the usage of V and J genes. The related literature has documented a marked overlap of thymic repertoires among unrelated individuals.

This sequence was found in a girl under three years old with a congenital heart defect. This rearrangement joins TRBV7-9 to TRBJ1-1, with D perhaps matching TRBD1 (5 bases). Sequenced: thymocytes. In DNA, the CDR3 is TGTGCCAGCACGGGCAGGGTCACTGAAGCTTTCTTT. Amino acids: CASTGRVTEAFF. The whole variable domain, filled in from reference TRBV7-9 and TRBJ1-1, reads DTGVSQNPRHKITKRGQNVTFRCDPISEHNRLYWYRQTLGQGPEFLTYFQNEAQLEKSRLLSDRFSAERPKGSFSTLEIQRTEQGDSAMYLCASTGRVTEAFFGQGTRLTVV.